The 20 T cell receptor beta chains below all came from one sample that was sequenced in a study of blood T cell repertoires in COVID-19. Clones were sequenced by immunoSEQ multiplex PCR, and TCRdb holds only the in-frame ones, with some missing. The sample contains about 410,000 clones, roughly 90% of which appear only once. Sequencing input: peripheral blood. These receptors were collected from a woman aged 40 to 55 with COVID-19, enrolled during active disease.

This clone appeared a few times. This chain joins TRBV10-3 and TRBJ1-5; 10 positions agree with TRBD1. The germline V gene has CDR1 ENHRY and CDR2 SYGVKD. With 10 bases clipped from V and 6 bases from J, the junction kept 15 bases outside the gene matches. The CDR3 loop spans 16 amino acids. CDR3 DNA: TGTGCCACCAAAAGTACCGGGACAGGGGTTTCTCAGCCCCAGCATTTT. Translated, it gives CATKSTGTGVSQPQHF.

The rearrangement links TRBV7-2 to TRBJ2-4; 8 positions agree with TRBD1. This CDR3 spans 14 amino acids. Unmatched junction bases numbered 6, after V lost 5 bases and J lost 6 bases. Germline CDR1 and CDR2: SGHTA and FQGNSA. In DNA form, the CDR3 reads TGTGCCAGCAGCGCGCGACAGGGGCGAAACATTCAGTACTTC. The encoded protein is CASSARQGRNIQYF.

This chain uses TRBV27 with TRBJ1-4; 7 bases line up with TRBD1. CDR1 and CDR2 from the germline V gene are MNHEY and SMNVEV (reference sequence). Losses at the gene ends were 5 bases for V and 6 bases for J; bases not matched to a gene: 15. There are 17 residues in the CDR3. DNA for the CDR3: TGTGCCAGCAGTCTCACAGGGGTCCCCCGGTCGGATGAAAAACTGTTTTTT. The encoded protein is CASSLTGVPRSDEKLFF. The complete variable domain, with remaining parts taken from reference TRBV27 and TRBJ1-4, reads EAQVTQNPRYLITVTGKKLTVTCSQNMNHEYMSWYRQDPGLGLRQIYYSMNVEVTDKGDVPEGYKVSRKEKRNFPLILESPSPNQTSLYFCASSLTGVPRSDEKLFFGSGTQLSVL.

This clone occurred once. The rearrangement links TRBV19 to TRBJ2-3; 10 nucleotides align to TRBD1. Germline V gives CDR1 LNHDA, CDR2 SQIVND (reference sequence). V lost 6 bases and J lost 9; bases outside the gene matches: 12. This CDR3 has 15 residues. CDR3 nucleotides: TGTGCCAGTAGAAAGGACAGGGGGGATTATGGAACGCAGTATTTT. Amino acids: CASRKDRGDYGTQYF. The full variable domain, with the rest looked up from reference TRBV19 and TRBJ2-3, is DGGITQSPKYLFRKEGQNVTLSCEQNLNHDAMYWYRQDPGQGLRLIYYSQIVNDFQKGDIAEGYSVSREKKESFPLTVTSAQKNPTAFYLCASRKDRGDYGTQYFGPGTRLTVL.

This clone was detected once. The chain recombines TRBV28 with TRBJ2-7; no firm D call. V dropped 3 bases and J dropped 2 bases, with 11 bases sitting between them. This CDR3 is 14 amino acids long. Germline V gives CDR1 MDHEN, CDR2 SYDVKM. CDR3 coding DNA: TGTGCCAGCAGTTTTCAAGGCAGGACCTACGAGCAGTACTTC. Its protein is CASSFQGRTYEQYF.

The J gene is TRBJ1-5, the V gene TRBV18, with 7 bases lining up with TRBD1. This CDR3 contains 15 residues. Germline V gene sequence: CDR1 KGHSH, CDR2 LQKENI. Germline trimming cut 1 base from V and 6 bases from J; bases unmatched to any gene: 6. The CDR3 DNA reads TGTGCCAGCTCACCACAGGGGGCATTAGGTCAGCCCCAGCATTTT. Protein product: CASSPQGALGQPQHF.

This clone was seen a handful of times. The rearrangement uses TRBV27 and TRBJ2-3, with D perhaps TRBD2 (6 bases). Deletions cut 7 bases from V and 0 bases from J, with 14 bases between. This CDR3 region has 15 residues. CDR1 and CDR2 (germline): MNHEY, SMNVEV (reference sequence). CDR3: CASTVGGASTDTQYF. CDR3 nucleotide sequence: TGTGCCAGCACCGTGGGCGGGGCTAGCACAGATACGCAGTATTTT.

This clone was counted a few times. The J gene is TRBJ2-1, the V gene TRBV19; a weak D match, TRBD2 (5 bases). Trimming left V 5 bases short and J 1 base short, with 15 bases between. The CDR3 runs to 16 residues. Germline CDR1 LNHDA, CDR2 SQIVND (reference sequence). The CDR3 loop reads CASSASGPGSYNEQFF. The CDR3 DNA is TGTGCCAGTAGTGCGAGCGGCCCTGGTTCCTACAATGAGCAGTTCTTC.

The chain couples TRBV7-2 to TRBJ2-5; unclear D gene. Germline V gene data show CDR1 as SGHTA and CDR2 as FQGNSA. The CDR3 is 15 amino acids. V gave up 3 bases and J gave up 1 base, with 12 bases separating them. CDR3 amino acids: CASSFRWALQETQYF. The CDR3 coding sequence is TGTGCCAGCAGCTTCCGTTGGGCCCTCCAAGAGACCCAGTACTTC.

V and J are TRBV6-5 and TRBJ2-2; 7 nucleotides agree with TRBD1. CDR3 length: 13 residues. Germline lookup yields CDR1 MNHEY and CDR2 SVGAGI. V lost 6 bases to trimming and J lost 7 bases; unmatched junction nucleotides: 5. Here the CDR3 DNA reads TGTGCCAGCAGCGCCACAGGGGTCGGGGAGCTGTTTTTT. Amino acids: CASSATGVGELFF.

The CDR3 loop reads CSATTPGGGQGLRGYTF. CDR3 coding DNA: TGCAGCGCCACGACACCCGGAGGCGGACAGGGATTAAGAGGCTACACCTTC. This chain links TRBV29-1 with TRBJ1-2; 8 bases agree with TRBD1. The CDR3 sequence is 17 residues long. Germline loops: CDR1 SQVTM, CDR2 ANQGSEA. V was pared by 7 bases and J by 8 bases, with 24 bases of the junction left unmatched.

This clone was seen just once. The V gene is TRBV19, the J gene TRBJ2-7, with 9 nucleotides matching TRBD1. V was clipped by 7 bases and J by 0 bases; unmatched bases: 4. The germline gives CDR1 LNHDA, CDR2 SQIVND (reference sequence). This CDR3 is built from 14 residues. The CDR3 sequence: CASKRGQGSYEQYF. CDR3 DNA sequence: TGTGCCAGTAAGAGGGGACAGGGCTCCTACGAGCAGTACTTC.

The chain joins TRBV27 to TRBJ1-6; D gene unclear. Germline-derived CDR1 and CDR2 are MNHEY and SMNVEV (reference sequence). The CDR3 loop spans 18 amino acids. The V gene lost 6 bases and the J gene lost 2 bases, with 20 bases spanning the gap. The CDR3 nucleotides are TGTGCCAGCAGCAGGTTGGCTTCGGTACGGACCTATAATTCACCCCTCCACTTT. It encodes CASSRLASVRTYNSPLHF.

This chain links TRBV3-1 (or the pseudogene TRBV3-2) with TRBJ1-1; TRBD1 matches at 8 bases. The germline gives CDR1 LGHDT, CDR2 YNNKEL (reference sequence). With 2 bases clipped from V and 5 bases from J, the junction kept 10 bases outside the gene matches. The CDR3 has 16 amino acids. The CDR3 DNA follows: TGTGCCAGCAGCCAAAGATCTGGACAGGGAGGAACTGAAGCTTTCTTT. It yields the protein CASSQRSGQGGTEAFF.

Comment on this clone: Distinct nucleotide sequences in the sample also encode this CDR3. The chain combines TRBV7-2 with TRBJ1-3; 10 bases are shared with TRBD1. This CDR3 is 14 amino acids long. Germline CDR1 SGHTA, CDR2 FQGNSA. Trimming cost V 5 bases and J 7 bases; bases outside gene matches: 5. The DNA for the CDR3 is TGTGCCAGCAGCCCCGCGGGACAGGGGAACACCATATATTTT. Translation: CASSPAGQGNTIYF. The full variable domain, with the rest looked up from reference TRBV7-2 and TRBJ1-3, is GAGVSQSPSNKVTEKGKDVELRCDPISGHTALYWYRQSLGQGLEFLIYFQGNSAPDKSGLPSDRFSAERTGGSVSTLTIQRTQQEDSAVYLCASSPAGQGNTIYFGEGSWLTVV.

The chain couples TRBV28 to TRBJ2-7; 10 nucleotides agree with TRBD1. Germline lookup yields CDR1 MDHEN and CDR2 SYDVKM. With V trimmed by 3 bases and J by 3 bases, 5 bases remained unmatched. CDR3 size: 15 residues. CDR3 DNA: TGTGCCAGCAGTTTTTCGGGACAGGGGAACTACGAGCAGTACTTC. This codes for CASSFSGQGNYEQYF.

The chain uses TRBV19 and TRBJ1-1, with 10 nucleotides matching TRBD1. Germline V gene data show CDR1 as LNHDA and CDR2 as SQIVND (reference sequence). CDR3 length equals 14 residues. Losses at the gene ends were 7 bases for V and 4 bases for J; bases not matched to a gene: 6. The CDR3 nucleotides are TGTGCCAGTATGGGACAGGGGATGTTCACTGAAGCTTTCTTT. Encoded protein: CASMGQGMFTEAFF.

V is TRBV5-1 and J is TRBJ1-4; the match to TRBD1 covers 8 bases. Germline trimming cut 4 bases from V and 4 bases from J; bases unmatched to any gene: 6. The CDR3 loop spans 15 amino acids. Germline lookup yields CDR1 SGHRS and CDR2 YFSETQ. Here the CDR3 reads CASSRSTGVNEKLFF. The CDR3 nucleotides read TGCGCCAGCAGCCGTTCGACAGGGGTTAATGAAAAACTGTTTTTT.

The chain has TRBV6-5 and TRBJ1-6; tentatively, D is TRBD1 (5 bases). Germline V gene sequence: CDR1 MNHEY, CDR2 SVGAGI. This CDR3 comprises 14 residues. The V gene lost 5 bases and the J gene lost 13 bases, with 18 bases spanning the gap. Here the CDR3 reads CASSNQGPDFPLHF. CDR3 nucleotide sequence: TGTGCCAGCAGTAACCAGGGCCCCGATTTTCCCCTCCACTTT.

This chain links TRBV5-1 with TRBJ1-2; 9 bases agree with TRBD1. Germline V gene sequence: CDR1 SGHRS, CDR2 YFSETQ. J was trimmed by 6 bases and V by 1 base; bases with no gene match: 7. CDR3 length equals 15 residues. The CDR3 spells CASSLKEQGADGYTF. The CDR3 DNA is TGCGCCAGCAGCTTGAAGGAACAGGGGGCTGATGGCTACACCTTC.